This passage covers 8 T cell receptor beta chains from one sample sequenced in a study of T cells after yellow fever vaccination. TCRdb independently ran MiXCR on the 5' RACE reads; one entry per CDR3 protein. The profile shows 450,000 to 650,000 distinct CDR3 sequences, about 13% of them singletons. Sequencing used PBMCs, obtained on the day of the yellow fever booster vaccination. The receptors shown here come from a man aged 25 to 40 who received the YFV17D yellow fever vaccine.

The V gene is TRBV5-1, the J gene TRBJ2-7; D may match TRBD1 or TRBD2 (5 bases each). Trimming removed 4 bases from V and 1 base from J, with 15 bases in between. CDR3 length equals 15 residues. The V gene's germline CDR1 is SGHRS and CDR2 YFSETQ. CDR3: CASSLGRLHSYEQYF. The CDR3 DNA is TGCGCCAGCAGCCTGGGACGGCTCCATTCCTACGAGCAGTACTTC.

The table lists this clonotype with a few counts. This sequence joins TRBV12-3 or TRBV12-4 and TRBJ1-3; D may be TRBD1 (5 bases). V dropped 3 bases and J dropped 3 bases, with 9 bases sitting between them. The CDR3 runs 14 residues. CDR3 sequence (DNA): TGTGCCAGCAGTTTCACGGGGCTTGGAAACACCATATATTTT. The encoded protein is CASSFTGLGNTIYF.

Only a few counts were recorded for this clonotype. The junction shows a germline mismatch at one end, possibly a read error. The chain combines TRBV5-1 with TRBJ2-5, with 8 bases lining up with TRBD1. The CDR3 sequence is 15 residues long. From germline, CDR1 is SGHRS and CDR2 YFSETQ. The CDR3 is CASSLESQGAADEDF. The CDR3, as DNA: TGCGCCAGCAGCTTGGAGTCCCAGGGGGCCGCGGACGAGGACTTC.

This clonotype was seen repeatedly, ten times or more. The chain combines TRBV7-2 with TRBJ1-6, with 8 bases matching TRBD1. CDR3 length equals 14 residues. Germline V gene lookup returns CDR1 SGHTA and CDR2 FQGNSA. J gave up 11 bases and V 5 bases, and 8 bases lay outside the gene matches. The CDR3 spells CASSQQGAVTPLHF. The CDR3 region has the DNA TGTGCCAGCAGCCAGCAGGGGGCTGTGACACCCCTCCACTTT.

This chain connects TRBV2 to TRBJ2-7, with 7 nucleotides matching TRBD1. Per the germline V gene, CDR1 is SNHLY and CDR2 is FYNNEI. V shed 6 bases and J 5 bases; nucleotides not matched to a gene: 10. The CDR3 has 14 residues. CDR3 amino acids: CASSRTGVLDEQYF. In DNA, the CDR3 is TGTGCCAGCAGCCGTACAGGGGTCCTGGACGAGCAGTACTTC.

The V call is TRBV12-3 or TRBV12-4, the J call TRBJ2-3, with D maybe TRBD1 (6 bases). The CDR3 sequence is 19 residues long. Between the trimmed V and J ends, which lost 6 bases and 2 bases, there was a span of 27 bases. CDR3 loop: CASSRDRSTGRRATDTQYF. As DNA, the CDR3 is TGTGCCAGCAGCCGAGACAGGTCTACGGGCCGCAGGGCCACAGATACGCAGTATTTT.

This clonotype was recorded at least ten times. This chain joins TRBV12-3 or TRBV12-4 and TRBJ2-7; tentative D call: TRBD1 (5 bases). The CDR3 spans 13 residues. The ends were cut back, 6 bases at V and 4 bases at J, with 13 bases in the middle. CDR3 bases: TGTGCCAGCAGAGCTTGGGGCGGTTACGAGCAGTACTTC. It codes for CASRAWGGYEQYF.

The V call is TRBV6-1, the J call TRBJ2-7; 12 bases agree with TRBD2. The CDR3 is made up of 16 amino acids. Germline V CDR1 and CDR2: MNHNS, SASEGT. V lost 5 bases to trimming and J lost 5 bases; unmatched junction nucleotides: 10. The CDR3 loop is CASSPPTSGSSHEQYF. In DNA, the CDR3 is TGTGCCAGCAGTCCCCCGACTAGCGGGAGTTCCCACGAGCAGTACTTC.